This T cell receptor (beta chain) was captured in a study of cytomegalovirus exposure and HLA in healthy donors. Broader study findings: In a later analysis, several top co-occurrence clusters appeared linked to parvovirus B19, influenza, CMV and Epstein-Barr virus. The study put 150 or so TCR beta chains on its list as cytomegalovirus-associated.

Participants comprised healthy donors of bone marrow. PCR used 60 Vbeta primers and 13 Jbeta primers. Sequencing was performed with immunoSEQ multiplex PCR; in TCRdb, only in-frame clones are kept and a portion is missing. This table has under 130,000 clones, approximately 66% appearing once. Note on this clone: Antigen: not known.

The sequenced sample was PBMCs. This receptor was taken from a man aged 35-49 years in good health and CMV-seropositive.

CDR3 DNA: TGTGCCAGCAGCTTCCGACCCGGGGAACAAGAGACCCAGTACTTC. Translated: CASSFRPGEQETQYF. The V gene is TRBV11-2, the J gene TRBJ2-5, with D maybe TRBD2 (5 bases). Deletions cut 3 bases from V and 2 bases from J, with 13 bases between. Germline-derived CDR1 and CDR2 are SGHAT and FQNNGV. This CDR3 has 15 amino acids. The full variable domain, completed using reference TRBV11-2 and TRBJ2-5, is EAGVAQSPRYKIIEKRQSVAFWCNPISGHATLYWYQQILGQGPKLLIQFQNNGVVDDSQLPKDRFSAERLKGVDSTLKIQPAKLEDSAVYLCASSFRPGEQETQYFGPGTRLLVL.